Listed below are T cell receptor beta chains from one sample, sequenced in a study of T-cell memory formation after mild COVID-19. TCRdb reanalysed the 5' RACE reads using MiXCR and keeps one entry per CDR3 protein. The table lists 200,000 to 250,000 distinct CDR3 sequences, around 9.5% of them singletons. The specimen was PBMCs or a T cell subset sorted from them (not recorded which). Receptors originate from a man aged 18 to 29 who had mild COVID-19 (a few samples of this study predate the infection). Cell type and time point are not known. Both conserved end residues are part of each CDR3. The order of the fields is V gene, clone size, J gene, D gene, CDR3 protein, CDR3 DNA. A D gene is named only where the DNA matches it firmly. Size is stated for part of the rows, as once, few or many counts, or as a class when the clone is expanded.

TRBV18,few,TRBJ1-1,TRBD1,CASSPPRSDRGNTEAFF,TGTGCCAGCTCACCACCGAGGAGTGACAGGGGGAACACTGAAGCTTTCTTT
TRBV18,few,TRBJ2-4,NA,CASSPPIDSLAKNIQYF,TGTGCCAGCTCCCCCCCCATCGACAGCCTAGCCAAAAACATTCAGTACTTC
TRBV7-2,many,TRBJ2-7,TRBD2,CASSSTSLAYEQYF,TGTGCCAGCAGCTCGACTAGCCTCGCCTACGAGCAGTACTTC
TRBV7-9,NA,TRBJ2-3,NA,CASSLDSSSTDTQYF,TGTGCCAGCAGCTTGGACTCCTCTAGCACAGATACGCAGTATTTT
TRBV5-1,few,TRBJ1-1,NA,CASSLRQSNTEAFF,TGCGCCAGCAGCCTTAGACAGAGCAACACTGAAGCTTTCTTT
TRBV11-2,NA,TRBJ1-5,NA,CASSLWISSNQPQHF,TGTGCCAGCAGCTTGTGGATCTCTAGCAATCAGCCCCAGCATTTT
TRBV7-9,many,TRBJ2-7,NA,CASSLGTYEQYF,TGTGCCAGCAGCTTAGGTACTTACGAGCAGTACTTC
TRBV6-2/TRBV6-3,NA,TRBJ2-1,TRBD2,CASIAGGLRNEQFF,TGTGCCAGCATAGCGGGGGGCCTGAGGAATGAGCAGTTCTTC
TRBV4-1,many,TRBJ1-3,TRBD1,CASSPDRGRNTIYF,TGCGCCAGCAGCCCTGACAGGGGAAGAAACACCATATATTTT
TRBV6-5,NA,TRBJ2-3,NA,CASSSKGTARTDTQYF,TGTGCCAGCAGTTCCAAGGGAACAGCTCGCACAGATACGCAGTATTTT
TRBV7-3,NA,TRBJ1-6,TRBD1,CASSSSGQWHSPLHF,TGTGCCAGCAGCTCTTCGGGACAGTGGCATTCACCCCTCCACTTT
TRBV29-1,NA,TRBJ1-1,TRBD1,CSAIRDRNTEAFF,TGCAGCGCCATACGGGACAGGAACACTGAAGCTTTCTTT
TRBV6-6,NA,TRBJ1-6,NA,CASSETYNSPLHF,TGTGCCAGCAGTGAGACATATAATTCACCCCTCCACTTT
TRBV5-1,few,TRBJ2-3,TRBD2,CASSEGGLAGGTDTQYF,TGCGCCAGCAGCGAGGGAGGACTAGCGGGGGGCACAGATACGCAGTATTTT
TRBV5-4,NA,TRBJ1-4,NA,CASSLDGRKLFF,TGTGCCAGCAGCTTGGACGGGCGAAAACTGTTTTTT
TRBV10-3,few,TRBJ1-2,TRBD1,CAISGGQGPDGYTF,TGTGCCATCAGTGGAGGACAGGGGCCTGATGGCTACACCTTC
TRBV5-5,many,TRBJ1-2,NA,CASSSGTRYGYTF,TGTGCCAGCAGCTCCGGGACACGTTATGGCTACACCTTC
TRBV14,few,TRBJ1-3,NA,CASSQVSGSGNTIYF,TGTGCCAGCAGCCAAGTATCAGGCTCTGGAAACACCATATATTTT
TRBV18,few,TRBJ2-7,NA,CASSPGPGWDAQYF,TGTGCCAGCTCACCGGGCCCGGGTTGGGACGCGCAGTACTTC
TRBV10-3,few,TRBJ2-7,NA,CAISGGTSEEQYF,TGTGCCATCAGTGGTGGGACATCGGAGGAGCAGTACTTC
TRBV7-8,few,TRBJ1-4,NA,CASSLVRTNEKLFF,TGTGCCAGCAGCTTAGTCAGGACTAATGAAAAACTGTTTTTT
TRBV7-2,few,TRBJ1-4,TRBD1,CASSLGQGEEKLFF,TGTGCCAGCAGCTTAGGGCAGGGGGAGGAAAAACTGTTTTTT
TRBV5-5,NA,TRBJ2-2,NA,CASSLEWNTGELFF,TGTGCCAGCAGCTTAGAGTGGAACACCGGGGAGCTGTTTTTT
TRBV13,few,TRBJ1-6,TRBD1,CASSFTGTGKPPLHF,TGTGCCAGCAGCTTTACCGGGACAGGGAAACCACCCCTCCACTTT
TRBV5-1,few,TRBJ1-6,TRBD1,CASSYDRGEAPLHF,TGCGCCAGCAGCTACGACAGGGGGGAGGCACCCCTCCACTTT
TRBV4-1,NA,TRBJ2-5,NA,CASKPLWGRVEETQYF,TGCGCCAGCAAACCTCTCTGGGGCAGGGTAGAAGAGACCCAGTACTTC
TRBV10-3,few,TRBJ2-5,NA,CAIRGGGGGGETQYF,TGTGCCATCAGGGGAGGAGGGGGCGGCGGAGAGACCCAGTACTTC
TRBV12-3/TRBV12-4,many,TRBJ1-5,NA,CASRSDTSNQPQHF,TGTGCCAGCAGATCTGACACTTCCAATCAGCCCCAGCATTTT
TRBV20-1,many,TRBJ1-6,NA,CSAEQSSYNSPLHF,TGCAGTGCTGAACAGAGCTCCTATAATTCACCCCTCCACTTT
TRBV3-1,NA,TRBJ2-2,NA,CASSQRGVGELFF,TGTGCCAGCAGCCAACGAGGGGTCGGGGAGCTGTTTTTT
TRBV3-1,NA,TRBJ2-5,NA,CASSQRRGRETQYF,TGTGCCAGCAGCCAGAGGAGGGGGCGAGAGACCCAGTACTTC
TRBV5-1,many,TRBJ2-1,NA,CASSLGSGSDEQFF,TGCGCCAGCAGCTTGGGGTCAGGGAGTGATGAGCAGTTCTTC
TRBV19,few,TRBJ2-5,TRBD1,CASSTRQGQETQYF,TGTGCCAGTAGTACCCGACAGGGACAAGAGACCCAGTACTTC
TRBV30,few,TRBJ1-2,NA,CAWSWLINYGYTF,TGTGCCTGGAGTTGGCTGATAAACTATGGCTACACCTTC
TRBV25-1,few,TRBJ2-2,NA,CASRTGRDTGELFF,TGTGCCAGCAGGACAGGGAGGGACACCGGGGAGCTGTTTTTT
TRBV29-1,many,TRBJ2-1,TRBD2,CSVSSGGAIHGEQFF,TGCAGCGTCAGTAGCGGGGGGGCCATCCACGGTGAGCAGTTCTTC
TRBV5-1,NA,TRBJ2-2,NA,CASSLVGANTGELFF,TGCGCCAGCAGCTTGGTTGGGGCGAACACCGGGGAGCTGTTTTTT
TRBV7-2,NA,TRBJ2-5,NA,CASSLVIGYQETQYF,TGTGCCAGCAGCTTAGTGATTGGGTACCAAGAGACCCAGTACTTC
TRBV4-1,NA,TRBJ2-7,NA,CASSPGTRGQYF,TGCGCCAGCAGTCCCGGGACAAGGGGACAGTACTTC
TRBV7-2,many,TRBJ1-1,NA,CASSLRGNTEAFF,TGTGCCAGCTCACTTAGGGGGAACACTGAAGCTTTCTTT
TRBV6-5,NA,TRBJ2-7,NA,CASSSPDQGTYEQYF,TGTGCCAGCAGCTCACCCGACCAGGGTACCTACGAGCAGTACTTC
TRBV11-2,NA,TRBJ2-7,NA,CASSVEYEQYF,TGTGCCAGCAGCGTAGAGTACGAGCAGTACTTC
TRBV12-3/TRBV12-4,few,TRBJ1-4,NA,CASSTDGTNEKLFF,TGTGCCAGCAGTACGGACGGAACTAATGAAAAACTGTTTTTT
TRBV6-5,few,TRBJ2-4,NA,CASSPSGLAKNIQYF,TGTGCCAGCAGCCCCAGCGGTCTAGCCAAAAACATTCAGTACTTC
TRBV4-1,few,TRBJ1-1,NA,CASSQDPRGTNTEAFF,TGCGCCAGCAGCCAAGACCCCCGGGGGACGAACACTGAAGCTTTCTTT